The clone carrying this T cell receptor (beta chain) was detected many times. This sample is part of a study of T cells after yellow fever vaccination. TCRdb ran MiXCR on the 5' RACE reads and lists one entry per CDR3 protein. This table has 250,000 or so distinct CDR3 sequences, over 3% appearing once. This CDR3 is built from 12 residues. V was clipped by 3 bases and J by 3 bases, with 5 bases between them. The chain joins TRBV12-3 or TRBV12-4 to TRBJ1-2, with D unresolved. The source is a man aged 18 to 29 who received the YFV17D yellow fever vaccine. The sample here was PBMCs, taken 15 days after the yellow fever booster vaccination. This CDR3 is CASSLVDYGYTF. The DNA for the CDR3 is TGTGCCAGCAGTTTGGTCGACTATGGCTACACCTTC.